One T cell receptor beta chain is described in this entry. The source of the sample is a study of shared clonotypes between healthy human individuals. CD8 cells classed as naive were CD45RO-negative and positively selected for CCR7, excluding terminally differentiated effector memory CD45RA+ cells. Looked up from germline, CDR1 is LGHNA and CDR2 is YNFKEQ. This CDR3 is built from 15 residues. Trimming left V 0 bases short and J 0 bases short, with 9 bases between. Assay used: immunoSEQ multiplex PCR; TCRdb lists only in-frame clones, some missing. The table has about 800,000 clones, roughly 96% seen once.

The chain recombines TRBV4-2 with TRBJ2-7; the D gene is possibly TRBD2 (5 bases). The sequenced sample was naive CD8+ T cells sorted from blood. This receptor was taken from a man aged 25-40 years in good health. CDR3 nucleotide sequence: TGTGCCAGCAGCCAAGAGAGCGGTGCCTCCTACGAGCAGTACTTC. Its translation is CASSQESGASYEQYF.